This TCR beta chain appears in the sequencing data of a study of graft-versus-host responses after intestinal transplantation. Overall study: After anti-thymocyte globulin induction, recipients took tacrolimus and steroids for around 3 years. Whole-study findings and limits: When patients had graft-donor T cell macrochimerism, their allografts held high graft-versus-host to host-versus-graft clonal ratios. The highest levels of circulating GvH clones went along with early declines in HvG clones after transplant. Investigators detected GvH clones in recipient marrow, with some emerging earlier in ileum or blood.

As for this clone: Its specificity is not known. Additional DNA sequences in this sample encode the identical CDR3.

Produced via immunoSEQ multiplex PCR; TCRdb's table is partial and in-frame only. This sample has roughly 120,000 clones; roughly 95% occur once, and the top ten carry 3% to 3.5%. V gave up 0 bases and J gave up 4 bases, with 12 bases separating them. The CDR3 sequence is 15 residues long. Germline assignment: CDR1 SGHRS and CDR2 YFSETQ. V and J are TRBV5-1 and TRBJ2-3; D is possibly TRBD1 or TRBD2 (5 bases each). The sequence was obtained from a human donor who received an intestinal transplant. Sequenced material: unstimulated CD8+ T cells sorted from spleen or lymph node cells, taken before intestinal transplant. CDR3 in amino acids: CASSLARERADTQYF. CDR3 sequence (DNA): TGCGCCAGCAGCTTGGCCAGGGAGAGAGCAGATACGCAGTATTTT.